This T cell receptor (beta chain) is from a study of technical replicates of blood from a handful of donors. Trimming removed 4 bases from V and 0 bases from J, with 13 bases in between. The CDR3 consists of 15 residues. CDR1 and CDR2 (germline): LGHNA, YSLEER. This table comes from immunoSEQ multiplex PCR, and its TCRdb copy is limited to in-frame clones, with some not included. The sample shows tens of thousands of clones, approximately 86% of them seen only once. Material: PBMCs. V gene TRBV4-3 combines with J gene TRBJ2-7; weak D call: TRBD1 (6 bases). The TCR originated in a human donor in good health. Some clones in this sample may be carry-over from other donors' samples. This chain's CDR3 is CASSPGTDSSYEQYF. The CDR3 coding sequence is TGCGCCAGCAGCCCAGGGACGGACAGCTCCTACGAGCAGTACTTC.